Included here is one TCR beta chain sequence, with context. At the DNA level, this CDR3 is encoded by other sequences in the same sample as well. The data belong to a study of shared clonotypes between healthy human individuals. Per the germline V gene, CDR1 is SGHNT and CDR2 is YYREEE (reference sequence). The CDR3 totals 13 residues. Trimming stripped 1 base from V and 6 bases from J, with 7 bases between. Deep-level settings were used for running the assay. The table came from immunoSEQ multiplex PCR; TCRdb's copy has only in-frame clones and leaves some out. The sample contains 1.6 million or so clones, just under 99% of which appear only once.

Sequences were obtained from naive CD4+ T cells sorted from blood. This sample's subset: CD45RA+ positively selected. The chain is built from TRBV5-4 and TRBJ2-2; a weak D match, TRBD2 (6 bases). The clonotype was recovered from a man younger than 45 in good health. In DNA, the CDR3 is TGTGCCAGCAGCTTGTTAGCGGCCGGGGAGCTGTTTTTT. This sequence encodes CASSLLAAGELFF.